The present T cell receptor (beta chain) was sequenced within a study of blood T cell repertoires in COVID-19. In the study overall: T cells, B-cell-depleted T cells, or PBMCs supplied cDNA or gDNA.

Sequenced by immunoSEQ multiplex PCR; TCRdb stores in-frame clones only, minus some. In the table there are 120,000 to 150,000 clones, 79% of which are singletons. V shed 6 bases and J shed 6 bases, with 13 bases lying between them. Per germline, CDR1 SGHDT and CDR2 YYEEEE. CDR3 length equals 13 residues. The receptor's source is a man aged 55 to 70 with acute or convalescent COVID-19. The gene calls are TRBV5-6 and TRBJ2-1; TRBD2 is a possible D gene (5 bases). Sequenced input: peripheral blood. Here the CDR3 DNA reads TGTGCCAGCAAACAAGCGGCCCCCAATGAGCAGTTCTTC. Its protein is CASKQAAPNEQFF.